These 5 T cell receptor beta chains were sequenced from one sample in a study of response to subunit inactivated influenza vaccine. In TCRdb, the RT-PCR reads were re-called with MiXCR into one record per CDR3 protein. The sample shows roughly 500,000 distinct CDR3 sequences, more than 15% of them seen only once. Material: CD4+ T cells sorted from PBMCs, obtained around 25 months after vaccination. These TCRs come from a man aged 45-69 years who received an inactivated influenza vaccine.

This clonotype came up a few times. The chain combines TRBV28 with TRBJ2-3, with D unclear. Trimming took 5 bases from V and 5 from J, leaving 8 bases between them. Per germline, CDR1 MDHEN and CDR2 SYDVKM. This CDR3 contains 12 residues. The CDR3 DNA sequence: TGTGCCAGCAGTCCCCTCCTAGATACGCAGTATTTT. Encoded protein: CASSPLLDTQYF.

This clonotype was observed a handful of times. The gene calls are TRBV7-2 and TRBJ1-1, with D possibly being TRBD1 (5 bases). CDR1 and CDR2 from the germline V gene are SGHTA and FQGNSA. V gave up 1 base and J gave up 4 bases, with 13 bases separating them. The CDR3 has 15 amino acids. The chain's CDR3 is CASSLVGGVSTEAFF. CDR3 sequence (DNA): TGTGCCAGCAGCTTAGTCGGGGGGGTTAGCACTGAAGCTTTCTTT.

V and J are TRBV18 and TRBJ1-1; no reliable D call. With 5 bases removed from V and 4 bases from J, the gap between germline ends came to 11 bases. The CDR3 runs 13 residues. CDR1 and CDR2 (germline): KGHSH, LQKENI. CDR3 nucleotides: TGTGCCAGCTCATCCAAGGTGGCCACTGAAGCTTTCTTT. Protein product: CASSSKVATEAFF.

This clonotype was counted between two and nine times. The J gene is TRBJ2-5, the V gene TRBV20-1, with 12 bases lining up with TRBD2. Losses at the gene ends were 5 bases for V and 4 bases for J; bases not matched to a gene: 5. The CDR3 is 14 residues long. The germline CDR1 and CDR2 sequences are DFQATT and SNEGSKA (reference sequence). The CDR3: CSAFRLAGVETQYF. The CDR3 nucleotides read TGCAGTGCTTTCCGACTAGCGGGGGTAGAGACCCAGTACTTC.

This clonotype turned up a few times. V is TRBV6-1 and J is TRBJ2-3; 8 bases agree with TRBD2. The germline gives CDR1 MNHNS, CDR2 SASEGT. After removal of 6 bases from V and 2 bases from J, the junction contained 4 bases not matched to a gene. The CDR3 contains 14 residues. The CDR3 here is CASRAGGYTDTQYF. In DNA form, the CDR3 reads TGTGCCAGCAGGGCGGGGGGATACACAGATACGCAGTATTTT.